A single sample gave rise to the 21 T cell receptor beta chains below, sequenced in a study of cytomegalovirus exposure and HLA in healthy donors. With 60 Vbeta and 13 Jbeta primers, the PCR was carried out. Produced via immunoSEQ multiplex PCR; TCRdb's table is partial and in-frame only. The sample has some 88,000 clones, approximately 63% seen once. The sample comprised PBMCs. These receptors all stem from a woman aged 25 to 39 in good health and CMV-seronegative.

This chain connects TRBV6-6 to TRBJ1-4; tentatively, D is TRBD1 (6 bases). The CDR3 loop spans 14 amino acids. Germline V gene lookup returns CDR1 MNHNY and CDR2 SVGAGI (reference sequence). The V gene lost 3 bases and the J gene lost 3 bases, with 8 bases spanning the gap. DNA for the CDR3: TGTGCCAGCAGTTATCGACAGGCTAATGAAAAACTGTTTTTT. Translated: CASSYRQANEKLFF.

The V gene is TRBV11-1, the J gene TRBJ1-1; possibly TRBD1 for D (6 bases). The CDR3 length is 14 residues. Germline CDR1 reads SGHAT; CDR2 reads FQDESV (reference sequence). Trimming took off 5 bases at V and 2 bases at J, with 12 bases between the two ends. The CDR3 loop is CASSPRTDNTEAFF. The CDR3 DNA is TGTGCCAGCAGCCCTCGGACAGATAACACTGAAGCTTTCTTT.

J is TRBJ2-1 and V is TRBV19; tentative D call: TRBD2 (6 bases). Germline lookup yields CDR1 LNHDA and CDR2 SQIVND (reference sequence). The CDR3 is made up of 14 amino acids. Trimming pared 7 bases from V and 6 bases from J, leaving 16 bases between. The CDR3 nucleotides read TGTGCCAGTACCACACGACTAGTATCCAATGAGCAGTTCTTC. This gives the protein CASTTRLVSNEQFF. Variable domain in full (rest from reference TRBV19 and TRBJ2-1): DGGITQSPKYLFRKEGQNVTLSCEQNLNHDAMYWYRQDPGQGLRLIYYSQIVNDFQKGDIAEGYSVSREKKESFPLTVTSAQKNPTAFYLCASTTRLVSNEQFFGPGTRLTVL.

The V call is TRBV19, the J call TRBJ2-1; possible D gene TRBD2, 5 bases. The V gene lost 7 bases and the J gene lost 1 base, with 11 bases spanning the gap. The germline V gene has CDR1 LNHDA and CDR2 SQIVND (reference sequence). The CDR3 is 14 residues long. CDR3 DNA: TGTGCCAGTACCCTTCGGGGATCCTACAATGAGCAGTTCTTC. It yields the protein CASTLRGSYNEQFF.

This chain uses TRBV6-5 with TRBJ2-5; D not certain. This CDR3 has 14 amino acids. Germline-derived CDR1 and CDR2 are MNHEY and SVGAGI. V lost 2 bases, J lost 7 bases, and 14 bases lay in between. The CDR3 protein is CASSYAQVGWTQYF. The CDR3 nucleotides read TGTGCCAGCAGTTACGCGCAGGTTGGTTGGACCCAGTACTTC.

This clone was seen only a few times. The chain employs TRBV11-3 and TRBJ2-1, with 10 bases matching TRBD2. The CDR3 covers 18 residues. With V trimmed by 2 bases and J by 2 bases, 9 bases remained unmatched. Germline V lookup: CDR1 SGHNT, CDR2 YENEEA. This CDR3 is CASSLTQGGTSAYNEQFF. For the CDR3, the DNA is TGTGCCAGCAGCTTAACCCAGGGAGGGACTAGCGCCTACAATGAGCAGTTCTTC.

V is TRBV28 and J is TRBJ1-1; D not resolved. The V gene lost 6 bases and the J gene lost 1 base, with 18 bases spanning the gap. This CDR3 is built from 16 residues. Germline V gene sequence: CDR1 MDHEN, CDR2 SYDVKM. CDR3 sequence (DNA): TGTGCCAGCAGGTTAGGGTCGGAGGGAAGGAACACTGAAGCTTTCTTT. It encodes CASRLGSEGRNTEAFF.

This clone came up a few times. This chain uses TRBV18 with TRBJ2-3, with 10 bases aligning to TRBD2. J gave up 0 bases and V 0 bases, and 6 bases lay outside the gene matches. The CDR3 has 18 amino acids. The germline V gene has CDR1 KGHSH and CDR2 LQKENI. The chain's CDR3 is CASSPPLLAGSSTDTQYF. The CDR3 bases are TGTGCCAGCTCACCACCGCTACTAGCGGGGTCTAGCACAGATACGCAGTATTTT.

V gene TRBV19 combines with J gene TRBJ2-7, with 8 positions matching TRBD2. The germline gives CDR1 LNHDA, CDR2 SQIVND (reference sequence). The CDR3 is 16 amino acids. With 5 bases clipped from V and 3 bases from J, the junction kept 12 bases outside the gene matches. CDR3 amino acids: CASSPDNSGVNYEQYF. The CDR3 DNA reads TGTGCCAGTAGTCCCGACAATAGCGGGGTCAACTACGAGCAGTACTTC. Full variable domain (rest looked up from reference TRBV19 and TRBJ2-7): DGGITQSPKYLFRKEGQNVTLSCEQNLNHDAMYWYRQDPGQGLRLIYYSQIVNDFQKGDIAEGYSVSREKKESFPLTVTSAQKNPTAFYLCASSPDNSGVNYEQYFGPGTRLTVT.

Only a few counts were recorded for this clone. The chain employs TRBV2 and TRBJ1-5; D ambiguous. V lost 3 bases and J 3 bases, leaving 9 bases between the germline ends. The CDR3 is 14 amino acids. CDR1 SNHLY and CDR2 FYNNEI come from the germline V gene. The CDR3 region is CASSEEGANQPQHF. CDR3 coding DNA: TGTGCCAGCAGTGAGGAGGGTGCCAATCAGCCCCAGCATTTT.

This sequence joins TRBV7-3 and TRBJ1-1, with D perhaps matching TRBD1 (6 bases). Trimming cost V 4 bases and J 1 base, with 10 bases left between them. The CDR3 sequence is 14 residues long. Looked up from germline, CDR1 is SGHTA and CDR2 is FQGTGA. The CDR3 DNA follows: TGTGCCAGCAGCTCCCAGACAGGGAACACTGAAGCTTTCTTT. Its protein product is CASSSQTGNTEAFF.

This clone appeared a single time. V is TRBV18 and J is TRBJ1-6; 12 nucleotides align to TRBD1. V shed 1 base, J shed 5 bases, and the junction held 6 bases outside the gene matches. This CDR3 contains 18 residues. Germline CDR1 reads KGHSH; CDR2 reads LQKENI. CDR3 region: CASSPQMGQGANNSPLHF. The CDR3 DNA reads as TGTGCCAGCTCACCACAGATGGGACAGGGGGCGAATAATTCACCCCTCCACTTT.

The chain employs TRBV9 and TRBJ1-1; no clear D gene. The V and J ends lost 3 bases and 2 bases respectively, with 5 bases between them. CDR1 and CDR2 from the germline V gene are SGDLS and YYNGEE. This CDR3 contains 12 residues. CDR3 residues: CASSARNTEAFF. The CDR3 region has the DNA TGTGCCAGCAGCGCGAGAAACACTGAAGCTTTCTTT.

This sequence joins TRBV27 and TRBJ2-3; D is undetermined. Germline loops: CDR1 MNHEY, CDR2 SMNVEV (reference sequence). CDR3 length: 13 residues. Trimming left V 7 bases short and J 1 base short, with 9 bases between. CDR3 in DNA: TGTGCCAGCAAATCGTTCCGCACAGATACGCAGTATTTT. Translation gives CASKSFRTDTQYF.

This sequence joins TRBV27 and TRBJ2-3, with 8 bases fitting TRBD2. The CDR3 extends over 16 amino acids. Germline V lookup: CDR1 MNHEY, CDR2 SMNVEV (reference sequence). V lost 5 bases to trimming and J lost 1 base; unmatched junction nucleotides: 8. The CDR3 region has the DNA TGTGCCAGCAGTCCCCTAGGGCGGGGGGGCACAGATACGCAGTATTTT. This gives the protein CASSPLGRGGTDTQYF.

The CDR3 coding sequence is TGTGCCAGCAGCGCGGGAGTCTCCTACGAGCAGTACTTC. As protein: CASSAGVSYEQYF. The chain recombines TRBV2 with TRBJ2-7; 7 nucleotides line up with TRBD2. The germline gives CDR1 SNHLY, CDR2 FYNNEI. The V and J ends lost 6 bases and 0 bases, in that order; junction bases with no gene match: 2. This CDR3 comprises 13 residues.

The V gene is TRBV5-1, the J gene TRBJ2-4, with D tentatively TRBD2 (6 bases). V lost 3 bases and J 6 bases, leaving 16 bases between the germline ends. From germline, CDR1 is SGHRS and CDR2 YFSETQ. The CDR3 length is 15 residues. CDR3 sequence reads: CASSSGLLLSNIQYF. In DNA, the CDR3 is TGCGCCAGCAGCTCGGGACTGCTTCTTTCAAACATTCAGTACTTC.

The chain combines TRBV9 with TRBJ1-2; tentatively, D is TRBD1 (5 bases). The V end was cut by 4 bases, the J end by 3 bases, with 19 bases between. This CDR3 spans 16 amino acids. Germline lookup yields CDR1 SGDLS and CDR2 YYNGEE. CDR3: CASSPRIGGGDYGYTF. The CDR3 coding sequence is TGTGCCAGCAGCCCCCGGATCGGGGGAGGAGACTATGGCTACACCTTC.

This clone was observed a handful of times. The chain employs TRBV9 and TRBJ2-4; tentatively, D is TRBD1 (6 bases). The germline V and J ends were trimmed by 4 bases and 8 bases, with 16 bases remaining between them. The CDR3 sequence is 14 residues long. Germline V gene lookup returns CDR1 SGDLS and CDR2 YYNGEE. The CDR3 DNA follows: TGTGCCAGCAGCCAAGGACAGATAAGGGACATTCAGTACTTC. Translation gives CASSQGQIRDIQYF.

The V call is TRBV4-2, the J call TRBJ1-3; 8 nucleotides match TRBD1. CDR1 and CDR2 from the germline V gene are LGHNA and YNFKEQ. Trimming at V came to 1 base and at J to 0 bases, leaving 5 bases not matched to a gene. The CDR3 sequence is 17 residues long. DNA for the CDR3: TGTGCCAGCAGCCAAGTCACGGGACAGGACTCTGGAAACACCATATATTTT. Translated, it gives CASSQVTGQDSGNTIYF.

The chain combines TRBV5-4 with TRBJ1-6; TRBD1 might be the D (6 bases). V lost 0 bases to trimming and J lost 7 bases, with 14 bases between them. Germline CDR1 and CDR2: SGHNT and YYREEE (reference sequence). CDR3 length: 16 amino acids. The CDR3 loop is CASSLGGGTWNSPLHF. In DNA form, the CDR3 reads TGTGCCAGCAGCTTGGGAGGGGGTACCTGGAATTCACCCCTCCACTTT.